These T cell receptor beta chains were read from a single sample in a study of blood T cell repertoires in COVID-19. Data came from immunoSEQ multiplex PCR; TCRdb stores just in-frame clones and leaves some out. The sample records about 76,000 clones, approximately 78% being singletons. Sequenced input: peripheral blood. The receptors were sampled from a human donor in a cohort sampled during active COVID-19. Both conserved end residues are part of each CDR3. The D gene is left open where the match is weak. Rows give clone size only sometimes, using once, few, many, or a class for an expanded clone.

J gene: TRBJ1-1
V gene: TRBV5-6
D gene: NA
clone size: few
CDR3 protein: CASTLSGFGAFF
CDR3 DNA: TGTGCCAGCACCCTATCGGGTTTTGGGGCTTTCTTT

J gene: TRBJ2-2
V gene: TRBV5-1
D gene: TRBD1
clone size: NA
CDR3 protein: CASSRDRFDTGELFF
CDR3 DNA: TGCGCCAGCAGCAGGGACAGGTTCGACACCGGGGAGCTGTTTTTT

J gene: TRBJ1-1
V gene: TRBV28
D gene: TRBD1
clone size: NA
CDR3 protein: CASSLTGGEVAEAFF
CDR3 DNA: TGTGCCAGCAGTTTGACAGGGGGCGAAGTTGCTGAAGCTTTCTTT

J gene: TRBJ1-1
V gene: TRBV19
D gene: TRBD1
clone size: NA
CDR3 protein: CASSIDRDREAFF
CDR3 DNA: TGTGCCAGTAGTATAGATAGGGACAGGGAAGCTTTCTTT

J gene: TRBJ1-5
V gene: TRBV28
D gene: NA
clone size: few
CDR3 protein: CASSLGGAVPKPQHF
CDR3 DNA: TGTGCCAGCAGTTTGGGAGGGGCAGTCCCCAAGCCCCAGCATTTT

J gene: TRBJ2-5
V gene: TRBV30
D gene: NA
clone size: NA
CDR3 protein: CAWKRWGGGETQYF
CDR3 DNA: TGTGCCTGGAAAAGGTGGGGGGGCGGGGAGACCCAGTACTTC

J gene: TRBJ2-1
V gene: TRBV29-1
D gene: TRBD2
clone size: NA
CDR3 protein: CSVQNTGTSGRNEQFF
CDR3 DNA: TGCAGCGTCCAAAATACAGGGACTAGCGGGCGCAATGAGCAGTTCTTC

J gene: TRBJ1-1
V gene: TRBV7-9
D gene: NA
clone size: NA
CDR3 protein: CASLGQNTEAFF
CDR3 DNA: TGTGCCTCCCTGGGGCAGAACACTGAAGCTTTCTTT

J gene: TRBJ1-1
V gene: TRBV6-6
D gene: TRBD1
clone size: few
CDR3 protein: CASRKGTGDAEAFF
CDR3 DNA: TGTGCCAGCAGAAAAGGGACAGGGGATGCTGAAGCTTTCTTT

J gene: TRBJ2-2
V gene: TRBV6-5
D gene: NA
clone size: NA
CDR3 protein: CASTGSGELFF
CDR3 DNA: TGTGCCAGCACGGGAAGCGGGGAGCTGTTTTTT

J gene: TRBJ2-3
V gene: TRBV2
D gene: NA
clone size: NA
CDR3 protein: CASKRSYGDTQYF
CDR3 DNA: TGTGCCAGCAAAAGAAGCTACGGAGATACGCAGTATTTT

J gene: TRBJ2-7
V gene: TRBV6-1
D gene: NA
clone size: NA
CDR3 protein: CASSSSPGVYEQYF
CDR3 DNA: TGTGCCAGCAGTTCCTCCCCGGGTGTGTACGAGCAGTACTTC

J gene: TRBJ2-5
V gene: TRBV20-1
D gene: NA
clone size: once
CDR3 protein: CSANQLETQYF
CDR3 DNA: TGCAGTGCTAATCAACTAGAGACCCAGTACTTC

J gene: TRBJ2-5
V gene: TRBV5-1
D gene: TRBD2
clone size: NA
CDR3 protein: CASSLALGVRGAQYF
CDR3 DNA: TGCGCCAGCAGCTTGGCCCTCGGAGTTCGGGGGGCCCAGTACTTC

J gene: TRBJ1-1
V gene: TRBV7-3
D gene: NA
clone size: NA
CDR3 protein: CASSLGTLNTEAFF
CDR3 DNA: TGTGCCAGCAGCTTAGGGACACTGAACACTGAAGCTTTCTTT

J gene: TRBJ2-3
V gene: TRBV28
D gene: TRBD1
clone size: NA
CDR3 protein: CASSSGQGPLRTDTQYF
CDR3 DNA: TGTGCCAGCAGTTCGGGACAGGGACCCCTGAGGACAGATACGCAGTATTTT

J gene: TRBJ2-1
V gene: TRBV6-5
D gene: TRBD1
clone size: NA
CDR3 protein: CASLPGTGGYNEQFF
CDR3 DNA: TGTGCCAGTCTTCCTGGGACAGGGGGCTACAATGAGCAGTTCTTC

J gene: TRBJ1-4
V gene: TRBV9
D gene: TRBD1
clone size: NA
CDR3 protein: CASSVGTGGNEKLFF
CDR3 DNA: TGTGCCAGCAGCGTCGGGACAGGGGGTAATGAAAAACTGTTTTTT

J gene: TRBJ2-1
V gene: TRBV10-1
D gene: NA
clone size: NA
CDR3 protein: CASSEGMDEQFF
CDR3 DNA: TGCGCCAGCAGTGAGGGCATGGATGAGCAGTTCTTC

J gene: TRBJ2-1
V gene: TRBV7-8
D gene: TRBD1
clone size: NA
CDR3 protein: CASSTRDSPYNEQFF
CDR3 DNA: TGTGCCAGCAGCACCCGGGACAGTCCCTACAATGAGCAGTTCTTC

J gene: TRBJ2-1
V gene: TRBV6-2/TRBV6-3
D gene: NA
clone size: NA
CDR3 protein: CASSYRRDLGTNEQFF
CDR3 DNA: TGTGCCAGCAGTTACCGCCGGGACTTAGGGACGAATGAGCAGTTCTTC

J gene: TRBJ1-6
V gene: TRBV25-1
D gene: NA
clone size: NA
CDR3 protein: CASSTQGWDSPLHF
CDR3 DNA: TGTGCCAGCAGCACCCAGGGGTGGGATTCACCCCTCCACTTT

J gene: TRBJ2-7
V gene: TRBV3-1/TRBV3-2
D gene: NA
clone size: NA
CDR3 protein: CASKQGGAYEQYF
CDR3 DNA: TGTGCCAGCAAACAGGGGGGGGCCTACGAGCAGTACTTC

J gene: TRBJ2-7
V gene: TRBV19
D gene: NA
clone size: NA
CDR3 protein: CASSQLVAGAEEQYF
CDR3 DNA: TGTGCCAGTAGCCAATTAGTGGCAGGGGCAGAGGAGCAGTACTTC